The clone carrying this T cell receptor (beta chain) was seen just once. Its antigen is not known. The V gene's germline CDR1 is MDHEN and CDR2 SYDVKM. V shed 8 bases and J shed 2 bases, with 24 bases lying between them. The CDR3 is 17 residues long. This entry belongs to a study of OX40 agonist ivuxolimab in advanced cancers. Study details: Of the patients, three showed partial responses, one with hepatocellular carcinoma and two with cutaneous melanoma. Overall study findings and caveats: The 0.1-3.0 mg/kg partial responders had among the lowest clonal expansion. On average, CD8+ T cells had more expanded clones than CD4+.

Assay used: immunoSEQ multiplex PCR; TCRdb lists only in-frame clones, some missing. The sample includes under 85,000 clones, around 80% of them seen just once. This chain connects TRBV28 to TRBJ1-2; possible D gene TRBD1, 5 bases. The source of this sequence is an adult with an advanced solid tumor such as melanoma, head and neck, liver or kidney cancer. The specimen comprised CD4+ or CD8+ T cells sorted from blood, sampled in a trial of the OX40 agonist ivuxolimab. CDR3 in DNA: TGTGCCAGCCTATACCCCCCGGGGGTAGGACCGAACTATGGCTACACCTTC. Its protein is CASLYPPGVGPNYGYTF.